These T cell receptor beta chains were read from a single sample in a study of T cell repertoires and Cas9 in healthy adults. Repertoires were generated with immunoSEQ multiplex PCR, while TCRdb's copy carries only in-frame clones and drops some. The sample consists of 22,000 or so clones, about nine tenths of them appearing once. The sequenced sample consisted of CD4+ effector T cells (CD127+, CD25-, CD137-, CD154-) from PBMCs; culture status not recorded. Receptors were obtained from a human donor in good health. Both conserved end residues are part of each CDR3. D genes are given only for firm matches. Rows may omit the clone size; those that give it use once, few, many or a size class.

size	V	D	J	CDR3	DNA
-	TRBV9	-	TRBJ2-5	CASSPHPGAQETQYF	TGTGCCAGCAGCCCGCATCCGGGAGCACAAGAGACCCAGTACTTC
-	TRBV4-3	-	TRBJ2-1	CASSQDKRSYNEQFF	TGCGCCAGCAGCCAAGATAAGCGGAGCTACAATGAGCAGTTCTTC
-	TRBV11-2	-	TRBJ2-5	CASTWGETQYF	TGTGCCAGCACCTGGGGGGAGACCCAGTACTTC
-	TRBV18	-	TRBJ2-5	CASSTSGQETQYF	TGTGCCAGCTCAACGTCTGGACAAGAGACCCAGTACTTC
once	TRBV10-3	-	TRBJ1-1	CAIKRGVDTEAFF	TGTGCCATCAAAAGGGGGGTGGACACTGAAGCTTTCTTT
-	TRBV19	TRBD2	TRBJ2-2	CASSIGTSGGNTGELFF	TGTGCCAGTAGTATCGGGACTAGCGGGGGGAACACCGGGGAGCTGTTTTTT
few	TRBV7-3	TRBD2	TRBJ2-1	CASSQPGLVRFF	TGTGCCAGCAGTCAACCGGGACTAGTTCGGTTCTTC
-	TRBV7-9	TRBD1	TRBJ1-4	CASSDPGTGSISKLFF	TGTGCCAGCAGCGATCCCGGGACAGGGTCAATTTCAAAACTGTTTTTT
-	TRBV19	-	TRBJ1-5	CASRRGQGGNQPQHF	TGTGCCAGTAGGCGGGGTCAGGGCGGTAATCAGCCCCAGCATTTT
-	TRBV12-5	-	TRBJ2-5	CASGLELAETQYF	TGTGCTAGTGGTTTGGAACTAGCAGAGACCCAGTACTTC
-	TRBV19	-	TRBJ1-5	CASSMRVGGNQPQHF	TGTGCCAGTAGTATGAGGGTAGGTGGAAATCAGCCCCAGCATTTT
-	TRBV28	-	TRBJ2-5	CASSTGGSPPQETQYF	TGTGCCAGCAGTACAGGTGGCTCCCCACCTCAAGAGACCCAGTACTTC
-	TRBV6-1	TRBD1	TRBJ2-5	CASSTRGQETQYF	TGTGCCAGCAGCACCAGGGGACAGGAGACCCAGTACTTC
-	TRBV18	-	TRBJ1-5	CASSPSVGNQPQHF	TGTGCCAGCTCACCTTCCGTTGGCAATCAGCCCCAGCATTTT
-	TRBV11-3	-	TRBJ1-1	CASSINGIDAEAFF	TGTGCCAGCAGCATAAACGGGATTGACGCTGAAGCTTTCTTT
-	TRBV5-1	-	TRBJ1-5	CASSLDSTSNQPQHF	TGCGCCAGCAGCTTGGACAGTACTAGCAATCAGCCCCAGCATTTT
-	TRBV28	-	TRBJ1-2	CASSLGNYGYTF	TGTGCCAGCAGTTTAGGAAACTATGGCTACACCTTC
-	TRBV19	-	TRBJ2-1	CASSIRARKGYNEQFF	TGTGCCAGTAGTATAAGAGCCAGGAAAGGCTACAATGAGCAGTTCTTC
-	TRBV7-9	-	TRBJ1-4	CASSLAETTEKLFF	TGTGCCAGCAGCTTAGCGGAAACCACCGAAAAACTGTTTTTT
-	TRBV10-3	-	TRBJ1-2	CAISEQVSPDGYTF	TGTGCCATCAGTGAGCAAGTTTCTCCTGATGGCTACACCTTC
-	TRBV29-1	-	TRBJ1-4	CSVLGIATNEKLFF	TGCAGCGTTCTGGGGATTGCAACTAATGAAAAACTGTTTTTT
-	TRBV12-5	TRBD1	TRBJ1-6	CASGPDRVRGHNSPLHF	TGTGCTAGTGGTCCTGACAGGGTCCGCGGACATAATTCACCCCTCCACTTT
few	TRBV6-6	-	TRBJ1-4	CASRLQGGGEKLFF	TGTGCCAGCAGACTCCAGGGTGGGGGCGAAAAACTGTTTTTT
-	TRBV30	-	TRBJ1-1	CAWVIWTGNTEAFF	TGTGCCTGGGTTATATGGACGGGGAACACTGAAGCTTTCTTT
-	TRBV9	TRBD2	TRBJ2-1	CASSGSFGGASYNEQFF	TGTGCCAGCAGCGGATCCTTCGGGGGGGCCTCCTACAATGAGCAGTTCTTC
-	TRBV7-9	-	TRBJ1-5	CASSPEENQPQHF	TGTGCCAGCAGCCCCGAAGAGAATCAGCCCCAGCATTTT
-	TRBV7-9	-	TRBJ1-1	CASSLGLENTEAFF	TGTGCCAGCAGCTTAGGTCTCGAAAACACTGAAGCTTTCTTT
-	TRBV7-9	TRBD1	TRBJ1-5	CASSYGQGSNQPQHF	TGTGCCAGCAGCTACGGACAGGGTAGCAATCAGCCCCAGCATTTT
-	TRBV11-2	-	TRBJ1-5	CASSFNGDQPQHF	TGTGCCAGCAGCTTTAATGGGGATCAGCCCCAGCATTTT
-	TRBV27	TRBD1	TRBJ1-5	CASKSRGSQPQHF	TGTGCCAGCAAATCCAGGGGGAGTCAGCCCCAGCATTTT
-	TRBV5-1	-	TRBJ2-5	CASSTSGGETQYF	TGCGCCAGCAGCACCTCTGGGGGTGAGACCCAGTACTTC
-	TRBV7-2	TRBD1	TRBJ1-1	CASSLLQGTEAFF	TGTGCCAGCAGCCTGCTACAGGGGACTGAAGCTTTCTTT
-	TRBV4-1	-	TRBJ1-1	CASSQDQGWSTEAFF	TGCGCCAGCAGCCAAGATCAGGGTTGGAGCACTGAAGCTTTCTTT
-	TRBV7-9	TRBD2	TRBJ2-3	CASSQRGGLAGVDTQYF	TGTGCCAGCAGCCAGCGCGGGGGACTAGCGGGAGTAGATACGCAGTATTTT
-	TRBV5-4	-	TRBJ2-5	CASSPGQETQYF	TGTGCCAGCAGCCCGGGGCAAGAGACCCAGTACTTC
-	TRBV2	-	TRBJ2-5	CASRGETANGETQYF	TGTGCCAGCAGGGGGGAAACAGCGAATGGGGAGACCCAGTACTTC